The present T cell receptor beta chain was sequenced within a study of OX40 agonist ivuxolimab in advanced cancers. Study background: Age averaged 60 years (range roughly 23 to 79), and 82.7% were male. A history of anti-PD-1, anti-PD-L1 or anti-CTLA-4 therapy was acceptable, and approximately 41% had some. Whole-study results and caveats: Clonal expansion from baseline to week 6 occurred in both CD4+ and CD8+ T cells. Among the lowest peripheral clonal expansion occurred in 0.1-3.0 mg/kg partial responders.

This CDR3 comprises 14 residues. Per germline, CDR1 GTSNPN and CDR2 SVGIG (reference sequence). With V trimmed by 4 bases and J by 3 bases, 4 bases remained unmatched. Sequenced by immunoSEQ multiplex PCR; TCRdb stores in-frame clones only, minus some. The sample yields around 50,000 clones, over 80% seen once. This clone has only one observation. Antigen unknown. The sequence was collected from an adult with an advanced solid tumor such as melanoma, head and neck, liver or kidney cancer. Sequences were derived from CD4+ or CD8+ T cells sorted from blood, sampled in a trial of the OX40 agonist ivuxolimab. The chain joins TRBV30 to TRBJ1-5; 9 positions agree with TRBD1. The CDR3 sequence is CAWKGQGDNQPQHF. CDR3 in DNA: TGTGCCTGGAAGGGACAGGGTGACAATCAGCCCCAGCATTTT.